The rows below give T cell receptor beta chains drawn from one sample of a study of spatial heterogeneity in lung cancer. TCRdb analysed the 5' RACE reads with MiXCR anew, one entry per CDR3 protein. The table includes 48,000 or so distinct CDR3 sequences, roughly 5% detected once. This specimen consisted of PBMCs, obtained at surgery. The receptors originated from a male donor with early-stage non-small cell lung cancer. Each CDR3 is given with its conserved first and last residue. Fields, in order: D gene, J gene, V gene, clone size, CDR3 DNA, CDR3 protein. D genes are given only for firm matches. Clone size is given for some rows only: seen once, a few or many times, or a class if the clone is expanded.

>.|TRBJ2-3|TRBV28|many
TGTGCCAGCAGTTTCAGGAGCACAGATACGCAGTATTTT
CASSFRSTDTQYF
>.|TRBJ1-1|TRBV3-1|many
TGTGCCAGCAGCCACCGACAGGTAATCACTGAAGCTTTCTTT
CASSHRQVITEAFF
>.|TRBJ1-2|TRBV7-9|many
TGTGCCAGCAGCTTAGGGGACCGTTATGGCTACACCTTC
CASSLGDRYGYTF
>.|TRBJ2-3|TRBV10-3|many
TGTGCCATCAGTGAGTCGATAAGCACAGATACGCAGTATTTT
CAISESISTDTQYF
>.|TRBJ2-5|TRBV18|many
TGTGCCAGCTCACCCGGGGTCGGAGAGACCCAGTACTTC
CASSPGVGETQYF
>.|TRBJ2-1|TRBV20-1|many
TGCAGTGCTAGAGATCAGGGTAGCGGAAGGATGCAGTTCTTC
CSARDQGSGRMQFF
>TRBD1|TRBJ2-2|TRBV28|many
TGTGCCAGCAGCCTAGGGACAGGGAATAGCGGGGAGCTGTTTTTT
CASSLGTGNSGELFF
>TRBD1|TRBJ1-1|TRBV12-3/TRBV12-4|many
TGTGCCAGCAGACCAGCCCCAGGGGGCAAGGGAACTGAAGCTTTCTTT
CASRPAPGGKGTEAFF
>TRBD1|TRBJ2-3|TRBV5-1|many
TGCGCCAGCAGCTTGGACACAGGGGGCACAGATACGCAGTATTTT
CASSLDTGGTDTQYF
>.|TRBJ1-5|TRBV18|many
TGTGCCAGCTCACCGGGGCAGGGAGGACCTCAGCCCCAGCATTTT
CASSPGQGGPQPQHF
>.|TRBJ2-1|TRBV24-1|many
TGTGCCACCAGTGCGGCCTCCTCCTACAATGAGCAGTTCTTC
CATSAASSYNEQFF
>.|TRBJ2-7|TRBV28|.
TGTGCCAGCAGTTTAGGGGAAGGAGCCGAGTACTTC
CASSLGEGAEYF
>.|TRBJ1-6|TRBV7-2|many
TGTGCCAGCAGCTTTGGCCCCCCCCCTTCACCCCTCCACTTT
CASSFGPPPSPLHF
>.|TRBJ2-2|TRBV11-1|medium-sized
TGTGCCAGCAGCCCAACCGGAGGGGAGCTGTTTTTT
CASSPTGGELFF
>TRBD1|TRBJ1-1|TRBV29-1|many
TGCAGCGTCGATACCGGGACAGCGGGTGCTGAAGCTTTCTTT
CSVDTGTAGAEAFF
>.|TRBJ1-6|TRBV27|many
TGTGCCAGTAACAGGGCCTCGGGAAATTCACCCCTCCACTTT
CASNRASGNSPLHF
>.|TRBJ1-5|TRBV5-6|many
TGTGCCAGCAGCTTGAGTCAGCCCCAGCATTTT
CASSLSQPQHF
>.|TRBJ2-7|TRBV5-1|few
TGCGCCAGCAGCTTGGTCGGGGGCATGGCCTACGAGCAGTACTTC
CASSLVGGMAYEQYF
>TRBD2|TRBJ2-1|TRBV27|many
TGTGCCAGCAGGCTAGCGGGCCCGCTCTACAATGAGCAGTTCTTC
CASRLAGPLYNEQFF
>.|TRBJ1-5|TRBV20-1|many
TGCAGTGCCCCTGCAGGGGCTAGCAATCAGCCCCAGCATTTT
CSAPAGASNQPQHF
>.|TRBJ1-6|TRBV5-1|many
TGCGCCAGCAGCGCGGGGGCGTCCTATAATTCACCCCTCCACTTT
CASSAGASYNSPLHF
>.|TRBJ2-1|TRBV5-1|many
TGCGCCAGCAGCTTGGGGCAACAGTATCCTGCGGATGAGCAGTTCTTC
CASSLGQQYPADEQFF
>.|TRBJ1-1|TRBV10-3|many
TGTGCCATCAGTGCGGCACAGGGGAACACTGAAGCTTTCTTT
CAISAAQGNTEAFF
>.|TRBJ1-1|TRBV5-1|many
TGCGCCAGCAGCTGGGGGAATCGACGGCTCACTGAAGCTTTCTTT
CASSWGNRRLTEAFF
>.|TRBJ2-5|TRBV3-1|many
TGTGCCAGCAGCCAAGAACCTAGCATCGGAGAGACCCAGTACTTC
CASSQEPSIGETQYF
>.|TRBJ2-5|TRBV28|.
TGTGCCAGCAGTTCCTCCGGGAGCCCCGGGCCCCAGTACTTC
CASSSSGSPGPQYF
>.|TRBJ1-5|TRBV20-1|many
TGCAGTGCTAGAACAGGGTATAGCAATCAGCCCCAGCATTTT
CSARTGYSNQPQHF
>.|TRBJ2-5|TRBV14|many
TGTGCCAGCAGCCAAAGGACAGTTGGCGGTGCGGAGACCCAGTACTTC
CASSQRTVGGAETQYF
>TRBD2|TRBJ2-7|TRBV19|many
TGTGCCAGTAGTCATACCGGGACTAGGAGGCCCTACGAGCAGTACTTC
CASSHTGTRRPYEQYF
>TRBD1|TRBJ1-1|TRBV2|many
TGTGCCAGCAGTCGGAACAGGGGGGACACTGAAGCTTTCTTT
CASSRNRGDTEAFF
>.|TRBJ2-7|TRBV7-3|many
TGTGCCAGCAGCTTATTCCAACGCGGCGAGCAGTACTTC
CASSLFQRGEQYF
>.|TRBJ2-3|TRBV7-2|few
TGTGCCAGCAGCTTAGAGCGGGCCACAGATACGCAGTATTTT
CASSLERATDTQYF
>TRBD2|TRBJ2-1|TRBV7-2|.
TGTGCCAGCAGCCCTTACGGGCTAGCGGGAGCTAGTGAGCAGTTCTTC
CASSPYGLAGASEQFF
>.|TRBJ2-2|TRBV12-3/TRBV12-4|.
TGTGCCAGCAACGTTGGACTGATGAACACCGGGGAGCTGTTTTTT
CASNVGLMNTGELFF
>TRBD1|TRBJ2-1|TRBV20-1|many
TGCAGTGCTAGAAACAGGGGGCATAATGAGCAGTTCTTC
CSARNRGHNEQFF
>.|TRBJ2-3|TRBV4-3|many
TGCGCCAGCAGCCAAGGATCAGGGTGGGGGACAGATACGCAGTATTTT
CASSQGSGWGTDTQYF
>.|TRBJ1-2|TRBV5-1|medium-sized
TGCGCCAGCAGCTTGGCTGTTCAGACCTATGGCTACACCTTC
CASSLAVQTYGYTF
>.|TRBJ2-6|TRBV7-2|many
TGTGCCAGCACCTCTAACGTACCTGGGGCCAACGTCCTGACTTTC
CASTSNVPGANVLTF
>TRBD1|TRBJ1-5|TRBV19|many
TGTGCCAGTAGTCCGGGACAGGGGAGGGGCAATCAGCCCCAGCATTTT
CASSPGQGRGNQPQHF
>.|TRBJ1-1|TRBV11-2|few
TGTGCCAGCAGCTTAGTAGGAGGGAACACTGAAGCTTTCTTT
CASSLVGGNTEAFF
>TRBD1|TRBJ1-1|TRBV19|few
TGTGCCAGCACCCCCCTCCGGGACAGGAAAATGAACACTGAAGCTTTCTTT
CASTPLRDRKMNTEAFF
>.|TRBJ2-1|TRBV10-3|many
TGTGCCATCAGTGAAACTGGAGAAGGAAGCAATGAGCAGTTCTTC
CAISETGEGSNEQFF
>TRBD2|TRBJ2-1|TRBV3-1|many
TGTGCCAGCAGCCAAGTTTCTAGCGGGTACTCCTACAATGAGCAGTTCTTC
CASSQVSSGYSYNEQFF
>.|TRBJ2-3|TRBV7-2|many
TGTGCCAGCAGCTTAGGGCCATTTAGCACAGATACGCAGTATTTT
CASSLGPFSTDTQYF
>.|TRBJ2-1|TRBV27|many
TGTGCCAGCAGTTCTCGGAATACCTCCTACAATGAGCAGTTCTTC
CASSSRNTSYNEQFF
>.|TRBJ1-1|TRBV29-1|many
TGCAGCGTCCTCGGCGGGCACGGAGCCACTGAAGCTTTCTTT
CSVLGGHGATEAFF
>.|TRBJ2-1|TRBV6-2/TRBV6-3|many
TGTGCCAGCAAGAAACCTCCCGGGCGGGACCAGAATGAGCAGTTCTTC
CASKKPPGRDQNEQFF
>.|TRBJ1-5|TRBV28|many
TGTGCCAGCAGTTTAGAGGGCAGGGGCTCCAATCAGCCCCAGCATTTT
CASSLEGRGSNQPQHF
>TRBD1|TRBJ2-7|TRBV7-2|many
TGTGCCAGCAGCTTTGTACAGGGGGTAGATGGCGAGCAGTACTTC
CASSFVQGVDGEQYF
>.|TRBJ2-3|TRBV6-1|many
TGTGCCAGCAGTACCCCTCCGACACCAGATACGCAGTATTTT
CASSTPPTPDTQYF
>.|TRBJ1-1|TRBV7-9|many
TGTGCCACCCGGGCCTTCCATGAGTACACTGAAGCTTTCTTT
CATRAFHEYTEAFF
>TRBD1|TRBJ1-1|TRBV6-5|many
TGTGCCAGCAGCCCATTCGGACAGGGAGAGTTCACTGAAGCTTTCTTT
CASSPFGQGEFTEAFF
>.|TRBJ1-5|TRBV5-4|many
TGTGCCAGCAGCTTAGGTGGCGGGCCCCAGCATTTT
CASSLGGGPQHF